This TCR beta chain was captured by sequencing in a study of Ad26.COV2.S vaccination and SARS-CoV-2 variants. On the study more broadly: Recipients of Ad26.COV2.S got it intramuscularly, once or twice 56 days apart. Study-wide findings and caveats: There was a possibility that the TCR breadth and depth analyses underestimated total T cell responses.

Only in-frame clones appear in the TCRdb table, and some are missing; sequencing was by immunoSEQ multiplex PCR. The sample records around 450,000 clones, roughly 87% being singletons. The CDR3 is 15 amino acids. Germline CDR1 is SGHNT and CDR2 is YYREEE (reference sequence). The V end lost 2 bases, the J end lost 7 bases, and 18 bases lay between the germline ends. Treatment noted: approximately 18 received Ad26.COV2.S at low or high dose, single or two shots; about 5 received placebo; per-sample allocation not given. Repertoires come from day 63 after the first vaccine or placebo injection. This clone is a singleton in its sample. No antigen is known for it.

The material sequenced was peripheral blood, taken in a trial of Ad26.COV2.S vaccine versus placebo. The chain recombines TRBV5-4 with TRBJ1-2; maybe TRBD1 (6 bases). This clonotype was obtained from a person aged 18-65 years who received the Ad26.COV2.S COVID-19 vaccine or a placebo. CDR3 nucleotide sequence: TGTGCCAGCAGCTTCCGGGACACCCTTAAAGGTGGCTACACCTTC. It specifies CASSFRDTLKGGYTF.